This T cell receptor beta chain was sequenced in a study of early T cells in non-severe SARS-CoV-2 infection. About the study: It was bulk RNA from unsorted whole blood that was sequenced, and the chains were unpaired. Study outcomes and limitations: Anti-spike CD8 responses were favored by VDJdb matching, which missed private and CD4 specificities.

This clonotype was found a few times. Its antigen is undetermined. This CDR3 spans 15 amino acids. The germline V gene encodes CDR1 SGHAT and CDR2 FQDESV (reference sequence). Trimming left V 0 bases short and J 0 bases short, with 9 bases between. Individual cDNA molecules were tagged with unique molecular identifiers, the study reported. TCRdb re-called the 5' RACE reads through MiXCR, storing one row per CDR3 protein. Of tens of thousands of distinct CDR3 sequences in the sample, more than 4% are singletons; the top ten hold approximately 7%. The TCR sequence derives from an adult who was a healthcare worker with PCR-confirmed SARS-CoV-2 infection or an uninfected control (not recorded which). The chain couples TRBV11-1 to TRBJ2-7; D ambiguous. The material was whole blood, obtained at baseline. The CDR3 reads CASSLARTVSYEQYF. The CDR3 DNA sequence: TGTGCCAGCAGCTTAGCGCGGACGGTCTCCTACGAGCAGTACTTC. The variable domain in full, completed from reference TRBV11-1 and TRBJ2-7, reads EAEVAQSPRYKITEKSQAVAFWCDPISGHATLYWYRQILGQGPELLVQFQDESVVDDSQLPKDRFSAERLKGVDSTLKIQPAELGDSAMYLCASSLARTVSYEQYFGPGTRLTVT.